One and the same sample provided the 27 T cell receptor beta chains below, sequenced in a study of shared clonotypes between healthy human individuals. Profiled with immunoSEQ multiplex PCR; TCRdb holds only in-frame clones, not every one. The repertoire holds more than 400,000 clones, with 90% to 97% as singletons. The sample comprised naive CD4+ T cells sorted from blood. Subset given: CD45RA+ positively selected. The receptor set was obtained from a woman in her thirties in good health.

V and J are TRBV28 and TRBJ1-1; 8 bases align to TRBD1. Per germline, CDR1 MDHEN and CDR2 SYDVKM. The CDR3 loop spans 15 amino acids. V lost 1 base, J lost 3 bases, and 4 bases stayed unmatched. Written as DNA, the CDR3 is TGTGCCAGCAGTTTATCAGGGGGCGGGGACACTGAAGCTTTCTTT. Protein sequence: CASSLSGGGDTEAFF.

This clone was seen a single time. The chain has TRBV19 and TRBJ2-1; 10 positions match TRBD1. This CDR3 is built from 15 residues. Trimming at V came to 6 bases and at J to 8 bases, leaving 10 bases not matched to a gene. The germline CDR1 and CDR2 sequences are LNHDA and SQIVND (reference sequence). The CDR3 is CASSNLGTGDDEQFF. The CDR3 region has the DNA TGTGCCAGTAGCAACCTCGGGACAGGGGACGATGAGCAGTTCTTC.

In its sample, this clone was seen once. This chain connects TRBV28 to TRBJ2-1, with 15 bases that match TRBD2. This CDR3 region has 19 residues. J lost 7 bases, V lost 8 bases, and 18 bases had no gene match. The germline CDR1 and CDR2 sequences are MDHEN and SYDVKM. CDR3 sequence reads: CASPPAGLAGGRVMNEQFF. The CDR3 DNA reads TGTGCCAGCCCCCCCGCAGGACTAGCGGGGGGGAGGGTGATGAATGAGCAGTTCTTC.

This clone was observed a single time. The V call is TRBV10-1, the J call TRBJ2-1; 11 bases map to TRBD2. The ends lost 7 bases at V and 5 bases at J; junction bases unmatched: 10. The germline CDR1 and CDR2 sequences are WNHNN and SYGVQD (reference sequence). The CDR3 runs to 16 residues. The CDR3 DNA sequence: TGCGCCAGCAACCCAGGACTAGCGGGCGACCACAATGAGCAGTTCTTC. Its translation is CASNPGLAGDHNEQFF.

This clone was observed once. The chain uses TRBV4-1 and TRBJ1-3, with D possibly TRBD1 on 6 matching bases. This CDR3 is built from 14 residues. Germline values: CDR1 MGHRA, CDR2 YSYEKL. Deletions cut 0 bases from V and 4 bases from J, with 7 bases between. Written as DNA, the CDR3 is TGCGCCAGCAGCCAAGATGACAGGGGAAACACCATATATTTT. This gives the protein CASSQDDRGNTIYF.

The chain combines TRBV5-1 with TRBJ1-5; no clear D. This CDR3 contains 16 residues. Germline CDR1 SGHRS, CDR2 YFSETQ. V was pared by 0 bases and J by 4 bases, with 14 bases between. The CDR3 loop reads CASSLAVGYFNQPQHF. The DNA for the CDR3 is TGCGCCAGCAGCTTGGCCGTGGGATACTTTAATCAGCCCCAGCATTTT.

J is TRBJ2-7 and V is TRBV10-3; possibly TRBD2 for D (7 bases). The ends were cut back, 6 bases at V and 5 bases at J, with 14 bases in the middle. Germline CDR1 and CDR2: ENHRY and SYGVKD. CDR3 length: 13 amino acids. The CDR3: CAISGGPSDEQYF. The CDR3 coding sequence is TGTGCCATCAGCGGGGGGCCGTCTGACGAGCAGTACTTC.

Only a few counts were recorded for this clone. The chain is built from TRBV2 and TRBJ2-2; 7 bases are shared with TRBD2. V shed 3 bases, J shed 7 bases, and the junction held 2 bases outside the gene matches. The CDR3 length is 13 residues. Germline loops: CDR1 SNHLY, CDR2 FYNNEI. As DNA, the CDR3 is TGTGCCAGCAGTGACAGGGAGGGCGGGGAGCTGTTTTTT. Amino acid sequence: CASSDREGGELFF.

The chain employs TRBV27 and TRBJ2-2; D ambiguous. The germline V gene has CDR1 MNHEY and CDR2 SMNVEV (reference sequence). The CDR3 loop spans 17 amino acids. V lost 3 bases to trimming and J lost 0 bases, with 14 bases between them. The CDR3, as DNA: TGTGCCAGCAGTTTTCACCCAGTTTTCGCGAACACCGGGGAGCTGTTTTTT. This gives the protein CASSFHPVFANTGELFF.

The genes are TRBV6-1 and TRBJ1-3, with no clear D. V lost 6 bases, J lost 0 bases, and 12 bases lay in between. The CDR3 is 15 amino acids. The germline gives CDR1 MNHNS, CDR2 SASEGT. The CDR3 bases are TGTGCCAGCAGATTCGATGTAGACTCTGGAAACACCATATATTTT. This gives the protein CASRFDVDSGNTIYF.

The chain recombines TRBV28 with TRBJ1-5, with a tentative D call TRBD1 (6 bases). CDR1 MDHEN and CDR2 SYDVKM come from the germline V gene. The CDR3 runs to 14 residues. The V and J ends lost 5 bases and 4 bases respectively, with 12 bases between them. The CDR3 spells CASSLTQGNQPQHF. CDR3 nucleotides: TGTGCCAGCAGTCTGACCCAGGGGAATCAGCCCCAGCATTTT.

This clone has only one observation. The genes are TRBV4-1 and TRBJ2-3; 7 positions match TRBD2. Germline V lookup: CDR1 MGHRA, CDR2 YSYEKL. V gave up 6 bases and J gave up 3 bases; unmatched junction bases: 15. This CDR3 is built from 17 residues. The CDR3 region is CASSREVWAGVTDTQYF. CDR3 DNA sequence: TGCGCCAGCAGTCGCGAGGTTTGGGCGGGAGTGACAGATACGCAGTATTTT.

This sequence joins TRBV7-6 and TRBJ1-2; 9 bases are a match to TRBD1. Germline V gene sequence: CDR1 SGHVS, CDR2 FNYEAQ. J lost 0 bases, V lost 3 bases, and 5 bases had no gene match. The CDR3 totals 16 residues. This CDR3 reads CASSFRQGGANYGYTF. The CDR3 coding sequence is TGTGCCAGCAGCTTCAGACAGGGGGGAGCTAACTATGGCTACACCTTC.

The chain has TRBV2 and TRBJ2-7; 14 bases map to TRBD2. This CDR3 is 14 amino acids long. Germline trimming cut 6 bases from V and 5 bases from J; bases unmatched to any gene: 3. Per germline, CDR1 SNHLY and CDR2 FYNNEI. The CDR3: CASRGLAGVHEQYF. The CDR3, as DNA: TGTGCCAGCAGGGGACTAGCGGGAGTCCACGAGCAGTACTTC.

The chain joins TRBV28 to TRBJ1-1, with TRBD1 as a possible D gene (5 bases). This CDR3 spans 14 amino acids. V was clipped by 4 bases and J by 3 bases, with 12 bases between them. Germline-derived CDR1 and CDR2 are MDHEN and SYDVKM. The CDR3 DNA reads TGTGCCAGCAGTTCCGGACAAGACTACACTGAAGCTTTCTTT. Protein sequence: CASSSGQDYTEAFF.

The gene calls are TRBV5-4 and TRBJ2-7; D possibly uses TRBD1 or TRBD2 (5 bases each). Trimming cost V 3 bases and J 2 bases, with 15 bases left between them. The germline V gene encodes CDR1 SGHNT and CDR2 YYREEE (reference sequence). This CDR3 spans 15 amino acids. CDR3: CASSWGSLGAYEQYF. The DNA for the CDR3 is TGTGCCAGCAGCTGGGGCTCACTGGGGGCCTACGAGCAGTACTTC.

For this clone: One end of the junction does not line up with germline, which may come from a read error. The chain is built from TRBV5-4 and TRBJ1-2; D may be TRBD1 (5 bases). This CDR3 has 13 residues. Germline loops: CDR1 SGHNT, CDR2 YYREEE (reference sequence). CDR3 loop: CASSLAYQGGAAF. CDR3 in DNA: TGTGCCAGCAGCTTGGCTTATCAGGGAGGCGCAGCCTTC.

This chain connects TRBV28 to TRBJ2-1; TRBD1 agrees at 8 bases. The germline CDR1 and CDR2 sequences are MDHEN and SYDVKM. V lost 6 bases to trimming and J lost 9 bases; unmatched junction nucleotides: 16. This CDR3 contains 16 residues. Here the CDR3 DNA reads TGTGCCAGCAGACTCTCAATCCGAGCCAGGGGGCGTGAGCAGTTCTTC. Translation: CASRLSIRARGREQFF.

The chain joins TRBV4-1 to TRBJ2-3; 7 nucleotides align to TRBD2. Germline V gives CDR1 MGHRA, CDR2 YSYEKL. V was pared by 1 base and J by 1 base, with 8 bases of the junction left unmatched. The length of the CDR3 is 17 residues. Written as DNA, the CDR3 is TGCGCCAGCAGCCAAGTTGGGCGGGAGTCTGGCACAGATACGCAGTATTTT. Amino acid sequence: CASSQVGRESGTDTQYF.

This rearrangement joins TRBV21-1 to TRBJ1-2; TRBD1, the table's D call, was not compared with the DNA. TRBV21-1 is a listed pseudogene. This CDR3 has 15 amino acids. CDR3 protein: CASRRQMAVDYGYTF. The DNA of the CDR3 is TGTGCCAGCAGAAGACAGATGGCGGTGGACTATGGCTACACCTTC.

As DNA, the CDR3 is TGTGCCAGCAGTGTAGCAGGGAACGAGCAGTACTTC. As protein: CASSVAGNEQYF. The chain is built from TRBV25-1 and TRBJ2-7, with a tentative D call TRBD1 (5 bases). Trimming cost V 4 bases and J 5 bases, with 9 bases left between them. Germline assignment: CDR1 MGHDK and CDR2 SYGVNS. This CDR3 is 12 amino acids long.

The CDR3 protein is CASASGRLQETQYF. Written as DNA, the CDR3 is TGTGCCAGTGCTAGCGGGAGGTTACAAGAGACCCAGTACTTC. This chain uses TRBV27 with TRBJ2-5; 11 bases align to TRBD2. The CDR3 consists of 14 residues. Germline V gene sequence: CDR1 MNHEY, CDR2 SMNVEV (reference sequence). Trimming took 9 bases from V and 2 from J; bases not matched to a gene: 5.

This chain uses TRBV5-1 with TRBJ2-1; D call uncertain. The CDR3 consists of 14 residues. Germline CDR1 SGHRS, CDR2 YFSETQ. Trimming stripped 6 bases from V and 2 bases from J, with 12 bases between. In DNA form, the CDR3 reads TGCGCCAGCACCCTCCAGAGCACCTACAATGAGCAGTTCTTC. Amino acids: CASTLQSTYNEQFF.

The chain joins TRBV5-1 to TRBJ1-1; D not resolved. CDR3 size: 13 residues. Trimming shortened V by 0 bases and J by 10 bases, and 13 bases separated the two germline ends. In germline, CDR1 is SGHRS, CDR2 YFSETQ. This CDR3 reads CASSLAINSGAFF. In nucleotides, the CDR3 is TGCGCCAGCAGCTTGGCCATCAACTCGGGAGCTTTCTTT.

The table lists this clone with a count of one. The genes are TRBV5-1 and TRBJ1-1; D gene uncertain. The V end was cut by 6 bases, the J end by 0 bases, with 12 bases between. The CDR3 is made up of 14 amino acids. From germline, CDR1 is SGHRS and CDR2 YFSETQ. Here the CDR3 DNA reads TGCGCCAGCACTGGACCCGGGTTGAACACTGAAGCTTTCTTT. Protein sequence: CASTGPGLNTEAFF.

This chain joins TRBV6-5 and TRBJ2-1, with a tentative D call TRBD2 (7 bases). This CDR3 is built from 15 residues. CDR1 is MNHEY, CDR2 SVGAGI, per germline. Trimming pared 0 bases from V and 6 bases from J, leaving 12 bases between. The CDR3 DNA is TGTGCCAGCAGTTACTCGGGGGGGGCCGTCAATGAGCAGTTCTTC. Protein product: CASSYSGGAVNEQFF.

The chain joins TRBV9 to TRBJ2-1; 8 bases line up with TRBD2. Germline CDR1 reads SGDLS; CDR2 reads YYNGEE. V gave up 4 bases and J gave up 4 bases; unmatched junction bases: 7. There are 15 residues in the CDR3. This CDR3 reads CASSLSSGRYNEQFF. In DNA form, the CDR3 reads TGTGCCAGCAGCCTATCTAGCGGGCGTTACAATGAGCAGTTCTTC.